The rows below give T cell receptor beta chains drawn from one sample of a study of T cells in Graves' hyperthyroidism and ophthalmopathy. One entry per CDR3 protein results from TCRdb running MiXCR on the multiplex PCR reads. The data show nearly 250,000 distinct CDR3 sequences, over 15% seen once. Sequencing was done on a sample of blood. These receptors were obtained from a young woman with Graves' ophthalmopathy. Both conserved end residues are part of each CDR3. Each record gives: CDR3 protein, CDR3 DNA, D gene, J gene, V gene, clone size. D genes are given only for firm matches. Rows give clone size only sometimes, using once, few, many, or a class for an expanded clone.

CASSRVLNTGELFF	TGCGCCAGCAGTCGAGTCTTAAACACCGGGGAGCTGTTTTTT	NA	TRBJ2-2	TRBV5-1	many
CASSVTSYEQYF	TGTGCCAGCAGTGTGACTAGCTACGAGCAGTACTTC	NA	TRBJ2-7	TRBV28	many
CASSPWELAPEQFF	TGTGCCAGCAGCCCCTGGGAGCTAGCCCCGGAGCAGTTCTTC	NA	TRBJ2-1	TRBV7-6	many
CASRPRWDRRTTDTQYF	TGTGCCAGCAGGCCCCGGTGGGACAGGAGAACCACAGATACGCAGTATTTT	TRBD1	TRBJ2-3	TRBV6-1	many
CASANGGYPGANVLTF	TGTGCCAGCGCAAATGGGGGGTACCCTGGGGCCAACGTCCTGACTTTC	NA	TRBJ2-6	TRBV27	few
CAGSGPGQGPGYTF	TGTGCCGGCAGCGGACCCGGACAGGGGCCTGGCTACACCTTC	TRBD1	TRBJ1-2	TRBV5-4	NA
CASSISTNEKLFF	TGTGCCAGCTCTATCTCAACTAATGAAAAACTGTTTTTT	NA	TRBJ1-4	TRBV27	few
CASGVANSGNTIYF	TGTGCCAGCGGGGTGGCAAATTCTGGAAACACCATATATTTT	NA	TRBJ1-3	TRBV2	many
CASGSSSDWAYNEQFF	TGTGCTAGTGGTTCCTCCTCGGACTGGGCCTACAATGAGCAGTTCTTC	NA	TRBJ2-1	TRBV12-5	many
CAWSVLGTHHEQYF	TGTGCCTGGAGTGTACTGGGGACGCACCACGAGCAGTACTTC	NA	TRBJ2-7	TRBV30	NA
CASSPLTGYERYF	TGTGCCAGCAGCCCCCTCACAGGGTACGAGCGGTACTTC	NA	TRBJ2-7	TRBV7-8	NA
CASTDTLQGDEQFF	TGTGCCAGCACCGATACTTTGCAGGGCGATGAGCAGTTCTTC	NA	TRBJ2-1	TRBV7-9	many
CASSMYWTGGVNEQFF	TGTGCCAGTAGTATGTATTGGACAGGGGGTGTCAATGAGCAGTTCTTC	TRBD1	TRBJ2-1	TRBV19	many
CASTGWGNSNQPQHF	TGTGCCAGTACGGGTTGGGGGAATAGCAATCAGCCCCAGCATTTT	NA	TRBJ1-5	TRBV19	NA
CASSPPGQGNLEQFF	TGTGCCAGCAGCCCCCCAGGGCAGGGGAATCTTGAGCAGTTCTTC	NA	TRBJ2-1	TRBV9	NA
CASSLSEGDKLFF	TGTGCCAGCAGTTTGAGTGAGGGGGATAAACTGTTTTTT	NA	TRBJ1-4	TRBV12-3/TRBV12-4	many
CATTQRQGAEINTGELFF	TGTGCCACCACCCAACGACAGGGGGCCGAAATCAACACCGGGGAGCTGTTTTTT	TRBD1	TRBJ2-2	TRBV15	many
CASSYGGREQYF	TGTGCCAGCAGTTACGGGGGTAGGGAGCAGTACTTC	NA	TRBJ2-7	TRBV6-6	many
CASSEYRDEQFF	TGCGCCAGCAGTGAGTATCGGGATGAGCAGTTCTTC	NA	TRBJ2-1	TRBV10-2	few
CATSDWSGREQYF	TGTGCCACCAGTGATTGGTCGGGGAGGGAGCAGTACTTC	NA	TRBJ2-7	TRBV24-1	many
CASSFGPGTYEQYF	TGTGCCAGCAGCTTTGGGCCTGGAACCTACGAGCAGTACTTC	NA	TRBJ2-7	TRBV7-2	many
CASSRGQTYNSPLHF	TGTGCCAGCAGCCGGGGACAGACCTATAATTCACCCCTCCACTTT	TRBD1	TRBJ1-6	TRBV3-1	many
CASSSLGGRYNEQFF	TGTGCCAGCAGCTCCCTTGGAGGGCGTTACAATGAGCAGTTCTTC	NA	TRBJ2-1	TRBV11-2	many
CASSRQGGDYNEQFF	TGTGCCAGCAGCAGACAGGGAGGGGATTACAATGAGCAGTTCTTC	NA	TRBJ2-1	TRBV7-2	many